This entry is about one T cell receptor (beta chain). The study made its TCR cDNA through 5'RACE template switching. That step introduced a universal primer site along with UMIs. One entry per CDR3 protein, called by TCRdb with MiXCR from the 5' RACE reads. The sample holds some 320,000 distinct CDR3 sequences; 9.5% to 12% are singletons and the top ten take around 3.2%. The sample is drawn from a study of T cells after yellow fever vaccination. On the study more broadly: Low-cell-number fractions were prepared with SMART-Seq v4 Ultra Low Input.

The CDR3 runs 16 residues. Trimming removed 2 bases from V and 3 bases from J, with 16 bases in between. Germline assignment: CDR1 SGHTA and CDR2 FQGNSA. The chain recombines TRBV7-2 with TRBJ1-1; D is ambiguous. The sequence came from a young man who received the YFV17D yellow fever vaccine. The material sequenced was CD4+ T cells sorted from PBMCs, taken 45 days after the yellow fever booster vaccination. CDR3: CASSLFSGRFDTEAFF. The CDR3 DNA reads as TGTGCCAGCAGCTTATTTTCGGGCCGGTTTGACACTGAAGCTTTCTTT.